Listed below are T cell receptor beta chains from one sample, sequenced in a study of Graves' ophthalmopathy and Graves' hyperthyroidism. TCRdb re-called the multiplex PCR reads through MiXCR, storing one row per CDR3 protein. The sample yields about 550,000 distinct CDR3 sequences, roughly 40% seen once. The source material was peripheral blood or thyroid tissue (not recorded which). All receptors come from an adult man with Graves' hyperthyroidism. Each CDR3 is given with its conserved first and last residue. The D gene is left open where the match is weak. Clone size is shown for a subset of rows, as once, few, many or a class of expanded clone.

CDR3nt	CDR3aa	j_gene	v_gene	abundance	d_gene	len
TGCAGCGCGACACAGGGGACTGGAAACACCATATATTTT	CSATQGTGNTIYF	TRBJ1-3	TRBV29-1	many	TRBD1	13
TGTGCCAGCAGTTTAGTTTCAGGGGACTACGAGCAGTACTTC	CASSLVSGDYEQYF	TRBJ2-7	TRBV12-3/TRBV12-4	.	.	14
TGTGCCAGCAGTTCCTCGACAGGGATCCACGAGCAGTACTTC	CASSSSTGIHEQYF	TRBJ2-7	TRBV27	few	TRBD1	14
TGCAGTGCTACCGCCTGGGGGAGCGGGGGGGGAACCGCCCAAGAGACCCAGTACTTC	CSATAWGSGGGTAQETQYF	TRBJ2-5	TRBV20-1	many	TRBD2	19
TGCAGTGGTAACCAAGAGACCCAGTACTTC	CSGNQETQYF	TRBJ2-5	TRBV29-1	many	.	10
TGTGCTAGCAGCACCCGGGACAGGGATGGCTACACCTTC	CASSTRDRDGYTF	TRBJ1-2	TRBV7-7	many	TRBD1	13
TGTGCCAGCAGCCCCCACGTAATGGGCAGGGTGCGTTGCGAGCAGTACTTC	CASSPHVMGRVRCEQYF	TRBJ2-7	TRBV9	many	.	17
TGTGCCAGCAGAGGCGCTGGGACAGCCAGAGAGACCCAGTACTTC	CASRGAGTARETQYF	TRBJ2-5	TRBV27	once	TRBD1	15
TGTGCCATCAGTGCAGCGGGAGCCTCCTACGAGCAGTACTTC	CAISAAGASYEQYF	TRBJ2-7	TRBV10-3	once	TRBD2	14
TGTGCCAGCAGTCCGGACAGGGGAGCGGGCGCCTATGGCTACACCTTC	CASSPDRGAGAYGYTF	TRBJ1-2	TRBV19	.	TRBD1	16
TGTGCCAGCAGTGAATCCCACGGGACAGGGACCCCGATTCTTCGTTCACCCCTCCACTTT	CASSESHGTGTPILRSPLHF	TRBJ1-6	TRBV6-6	few	TRBD1	20
TGTGCCAGCAGCTTACGATCGGGGATAGGGGGAGAGACTGAAGCTTTCTTT	CASSLRSGIGGETEAFF	TRBJ1-1	TRBV7-9	.	.	17
TGTGCCAGCAGACAATGGGCGGGAGATTGGGCCAACGTCCTGACTTTC	CASRQWAGDWANVLTF	TRBJ2-6	TRBV5-5	.	TRBD2	16
TGTGCCAGCAGGGACAGGCGTACCTTCTACGAGCAGTACTTC	CASRDRRTFYEQYF	TRBJ2-7	TRBV27	many	TRBD1	14
TGTGCCAGCGGCATGGGTTCTCAGCCCCAGCATTTT	CASGMGSQPQHF	TRBJ1-5	TRBV6-5	.	.	12
TGTGCCAGCAGCTTGGTCCCCTCACTCGTGACTGAAGCTTTCTTT	CASSLVPSLVTEAFF	TRBJ1-1	TRBV5-8	many	.	15
TGCAGCGTTCCGCCCCCGGGACAGGGGGCCGGCTACACCTTC	CSVPPPGQGAGYTF	TRBJ1-2	TRBV29-1	.	TRBD1	14
TGTGCCAGCAGTTATTCGGGACAGGGGAATGAAAAACTGTTTTTT	CASSYSGQGNEKLFF	TRBJ1-4	TRBV6-5	.	TRBD1	15
TGCAGCGTTGGGGGGACTAGCGGGGAGCTGTTTTTT	CSVGGTSGELFF	TRBJ2-2	TRBV29-1	.	TRBD2	12
TGTGCCAGCAGCCCACCCCGGACAGGCTACAATGAGCAGTTCTTC	CASSPPRTGYNEQFF	TRBJ2-1	TRBV7-9	few	TRBD1	15
TGTGCCAGCAGCCACGGGAGGGAGCAGTACTTC	CASSHGREQYF	TRBJ2-7	TRBV11-2	.	TRBD2	11